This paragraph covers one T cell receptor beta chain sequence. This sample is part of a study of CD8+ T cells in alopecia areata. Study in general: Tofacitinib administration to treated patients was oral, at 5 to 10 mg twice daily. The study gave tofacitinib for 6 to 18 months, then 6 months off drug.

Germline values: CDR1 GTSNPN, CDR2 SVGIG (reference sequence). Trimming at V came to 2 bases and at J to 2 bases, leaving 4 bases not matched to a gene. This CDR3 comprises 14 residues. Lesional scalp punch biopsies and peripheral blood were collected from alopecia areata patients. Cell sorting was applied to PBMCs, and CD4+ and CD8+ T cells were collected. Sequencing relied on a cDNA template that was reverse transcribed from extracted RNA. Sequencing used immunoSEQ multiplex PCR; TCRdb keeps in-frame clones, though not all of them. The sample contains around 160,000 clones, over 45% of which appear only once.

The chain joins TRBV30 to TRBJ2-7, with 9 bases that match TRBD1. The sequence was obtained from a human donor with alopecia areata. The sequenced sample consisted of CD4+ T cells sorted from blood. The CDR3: CAWSPTGGTYEQYF. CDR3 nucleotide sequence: TGTGCCTGGAGTCCCACAGGGGGCACCTACGAGCAGTACTTC.